This is a list of T cell receptor beta chains from one sample in a study of blood T cell repertoires in COVID-19. Only in-frame clones appear in the TCRdb table, and some are missing; sequencing was by immunoSEQ multiplex PCR. The table records fewer than 300,000 clones, about four fifths of them present only once. Sequenced sample: peripheral blood. The receptors were sampled from a woman under 30 with acute or convalescent COVID-19. Both conserved end residues are part of each CDR3. A D gene is named only where the DNA matches it firmly. Not every row has a clone size; where given, it reads once, few, many or a size class.

J gene: TRBJ2-1; clone size: once; V gene: TRBV28; D gene: TRBD2; CDR3 protein: CASSLIAGGTNEQFF; CDR3 DNA: TGTGCCAGCAGTTTAATAGCGGGAGGGACCAATGAGCAGTTCTTC
J gene: TRBJ2-1; clone size: NA; V gene: TRBV12-5; D gene: TRBD1; CDR3 protein: CASGQGQNNEQFF; CDR3 DNA: TGTGCTAGTGGTCAGGGACAGAACAATGAGCAGTTCTTC
J gene: TRBJ2-5; clone size: few; V gene: TRBV18; D gene: NA; CDR3 protein: CASSPVQWETQYF; CDR3 DNA: TGTGCCAGCTCACCCGTACAGTGGGAGACCCAGTACTTC
J gene: TRBJ1-1; clone size: NA; V gene: TRBV14; D gene: NA; CDR3 protein: CASSQWDMNTEAFF; CDR3 DNA: TGTGCCAGCAGCCAATGGGACATGAACACTGAAGCTTTCTTT
J gene: TRBJ2-1; clone size: once; V gene: TRBV27; D gene: TRBD2; CDR3 protein: CASSSIRGRMLAGGYLDEQFF; CDR3 DNA: TGTGCCAGCAGTTCTATTAGGGGGCGCATGCTAGCGGGGGGATATTTGGATGAGCAGTTCTTC
J gene: TRBJ2-7; clone size: NA; V gene: TRBV12-3/TRBV12-4; D gene: NA; CDR3 protein: CASSLVSGYEQYF; CDR3 DNA: TGTGCCAGCAGTTTGGTTAGCGGCTACGAGCAGTACTTC
J gene: TRBJ1-1; clone size: NA; V gene: TRBV6-5; D gene: NA; CDR3 protein: CASSYSGVEGGVAFF; CDR3 DNA: TGTGCCAGCAGTTACTCTGGTGTCGAAGGGGGTGTAGCTTTCTTT
J gene: TRBJ2-1; clone size: NA; V gene: TRBV12-3/TRBV12-4; D gene: NA; CDR3 protein: CASRRTVGEQFF; CDR3 DNA: TGTGCCAGCAGACGGACAGTCGGTGAGCAGTTCTTC
J gene: TRBJ2-7; clone size: few; V gene: TRBV28; D gene: TRBD1; CDR3 protein: CASSPGAGGAYEQYF; CDR3 DNA: TGTGCCAGCAGTCCAGGCGCAGGGGGCGCGTACGAGCAGTACTTC
J gene: TRBJ1-6; clone size: NA; V gene: TRBV28; D gene: NA; CDR3 protein: CASSLQYNSPLHF; CDR3 DNA: TGTGCCAGCAGTCTGCAGTATAATTCACCCCTCCACTTT